Included here is one T cell receptor (beta chain) sequence, with context. The target antigen is unknown. These data come from a study of OX40 agonist ivuxolimab in advanced cancers. Background on the study: Age averaged 60 years (range roughly 23 to 79), and 80% to 90% were male. A history of anti-PD-1, anti-PD-L1 or anti-CTLA-4 therapy was acceptable, and over 35% had some.

General observations from the study: Expanded clones were, on average, more numerous among CD8+ T cells than CD4+.

Looked up from germline, CDR1 is LNHDA and CDR2 is SQIVND (reference sequence). Trimming took 1 base from V and 2 from J, leaving 14 bases between them. This CDR3 region has 16 residues. Profiled with immunoSEQ multiplex PCR; TCRdb holds only in-frame clones, not every one. Altogether about 73,000 clones are present, roughly 86% being singletons, with the ten largest covering 0.78%. On cycle 4 day 1 and cycle 7 day 1, as well as at baseline, blood was sampled. Specimen: CD4+ or CD8+ T cells sorted from blood, collected in a trial of the OX40 agonist ivuxolimab. V and J are TRBV19 and TRBJ2-5; a weak D match, TRBD2 (6 bases). The sequence came from an adult with an advanced solid tumor such as melanoma, head and neck, liver or kidney cancer. DNA for the CDR3: TGTGCCAGTAGTATAGGAGGGGCTGGGGGGCAAGAGACCCAGTACTTC. Translated, it gives CASSIGGAGGQETQYF.